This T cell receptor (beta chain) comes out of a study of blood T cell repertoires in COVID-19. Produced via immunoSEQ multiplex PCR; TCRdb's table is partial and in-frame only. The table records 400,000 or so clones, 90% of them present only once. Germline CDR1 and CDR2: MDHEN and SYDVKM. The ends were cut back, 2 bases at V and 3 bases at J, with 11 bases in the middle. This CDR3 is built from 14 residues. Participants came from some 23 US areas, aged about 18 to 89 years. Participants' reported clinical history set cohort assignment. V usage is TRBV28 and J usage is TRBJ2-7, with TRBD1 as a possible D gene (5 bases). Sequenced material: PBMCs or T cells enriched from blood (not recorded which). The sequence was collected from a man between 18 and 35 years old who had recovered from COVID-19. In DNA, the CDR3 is TGTGCCAGCAGTTTAAGGGGTCTTGGCTACGAGCAGTACTTC. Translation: CASSLRGLGYEQYF. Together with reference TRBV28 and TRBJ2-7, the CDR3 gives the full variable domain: DVKVTQSSRYLVKRTGEKVFLECVQDMDHENMFWYRQDPGLGLRLIYFSYDVKMKEKGDIPEGYSVSREKKERFSLILESASTNQTSMYLCASSLRGLGYEQYFGPGTRLTVT.